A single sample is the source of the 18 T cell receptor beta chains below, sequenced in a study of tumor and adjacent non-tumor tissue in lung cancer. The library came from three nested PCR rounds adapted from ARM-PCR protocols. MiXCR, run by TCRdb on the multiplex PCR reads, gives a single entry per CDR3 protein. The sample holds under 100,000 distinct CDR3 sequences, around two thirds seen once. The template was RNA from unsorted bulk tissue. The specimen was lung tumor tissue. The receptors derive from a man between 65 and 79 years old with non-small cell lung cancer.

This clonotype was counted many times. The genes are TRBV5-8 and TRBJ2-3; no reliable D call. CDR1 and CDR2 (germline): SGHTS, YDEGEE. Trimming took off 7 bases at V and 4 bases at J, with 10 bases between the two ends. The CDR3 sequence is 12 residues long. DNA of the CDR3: TGTGCCAGCGCTAAGTTTGCAGATACGCAGTATTTT. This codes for CASAKFADTQYF. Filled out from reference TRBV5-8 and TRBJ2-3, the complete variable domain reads EAGVTQSPTHLIKTRGQQATLRCSPISGHTSVYWYQQALGLGLQFLLWYDEGEERNRGNFPPRFSGRQFPNYSSELNVNALELEDSALYLCASAKFADTQYFGPGTRLTVL.

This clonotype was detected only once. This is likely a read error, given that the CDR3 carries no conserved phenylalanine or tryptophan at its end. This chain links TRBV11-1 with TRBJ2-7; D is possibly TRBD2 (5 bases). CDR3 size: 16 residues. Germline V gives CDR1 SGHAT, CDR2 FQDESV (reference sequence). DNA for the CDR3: TGTGCCAGCAGCCCAGGTCGAACCAGGAGGTCCTACGAACAGTACCTC. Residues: CASSPGRTRRSYEQYL.

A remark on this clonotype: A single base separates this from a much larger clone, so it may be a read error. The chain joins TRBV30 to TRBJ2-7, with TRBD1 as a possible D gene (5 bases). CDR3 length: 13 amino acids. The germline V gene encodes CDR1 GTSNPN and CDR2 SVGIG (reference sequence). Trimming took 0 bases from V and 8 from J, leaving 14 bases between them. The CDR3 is CAWSVQEIYKQYF. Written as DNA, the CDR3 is TGTGCCTGGAGTGTACAGGAGATATACAAGCAGTACTTC.

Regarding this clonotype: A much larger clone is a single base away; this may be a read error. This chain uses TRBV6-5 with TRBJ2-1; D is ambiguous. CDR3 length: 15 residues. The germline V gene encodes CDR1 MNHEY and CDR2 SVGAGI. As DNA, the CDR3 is TGTGCCTGCAGTCCGGACGGCTTCCTAGGGAATGAGCAGCTCTTC. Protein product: CACSPDGFLGNEQLF.

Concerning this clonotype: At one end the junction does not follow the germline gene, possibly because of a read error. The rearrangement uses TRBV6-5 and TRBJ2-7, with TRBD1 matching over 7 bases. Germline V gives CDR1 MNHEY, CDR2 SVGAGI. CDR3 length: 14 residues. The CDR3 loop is CASRRQGPAYERYF. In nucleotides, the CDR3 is TGTGCCAGCAGACGACAGGGACCAGCCTACGAGCGGTACTTC.

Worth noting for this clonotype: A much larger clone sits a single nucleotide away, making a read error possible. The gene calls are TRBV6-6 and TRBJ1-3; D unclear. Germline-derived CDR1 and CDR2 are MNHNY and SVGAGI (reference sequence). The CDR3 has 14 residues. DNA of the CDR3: TGTGTCAGCACCTTAGACAACTCTGGAAACACCATATATTTT. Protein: CVSTLDNSGNTIYF.

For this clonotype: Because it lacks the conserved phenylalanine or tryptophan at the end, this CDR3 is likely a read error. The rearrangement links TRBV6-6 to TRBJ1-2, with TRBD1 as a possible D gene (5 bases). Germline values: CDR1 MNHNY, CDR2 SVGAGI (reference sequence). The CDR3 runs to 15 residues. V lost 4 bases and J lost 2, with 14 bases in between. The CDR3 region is CASSLNRRSNYGYTI. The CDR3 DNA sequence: TGTGCCAGCAGTTTGAACAGGAGATCCAACTATGGCTACACCATC.

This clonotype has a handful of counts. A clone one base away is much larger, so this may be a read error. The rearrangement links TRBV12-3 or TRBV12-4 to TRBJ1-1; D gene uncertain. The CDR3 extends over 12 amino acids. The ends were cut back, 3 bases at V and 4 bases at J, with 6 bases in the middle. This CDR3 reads CASSFDTTEAFF. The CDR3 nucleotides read TGTGCCAGCAGTTTTGACACCACTGAAGCTTTCTTT.

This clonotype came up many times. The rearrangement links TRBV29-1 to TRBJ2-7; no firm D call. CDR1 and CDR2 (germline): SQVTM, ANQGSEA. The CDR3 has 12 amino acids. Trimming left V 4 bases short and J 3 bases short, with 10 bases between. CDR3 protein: CSVGQYRYEQYF. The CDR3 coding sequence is TGCAGCGTTGGCCAGTACCGCTACGAGCAGTACTTC.

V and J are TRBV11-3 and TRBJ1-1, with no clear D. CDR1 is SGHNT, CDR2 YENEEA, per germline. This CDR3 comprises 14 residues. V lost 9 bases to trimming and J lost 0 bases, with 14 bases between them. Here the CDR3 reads CASSAYGVNTEAFF. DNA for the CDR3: TGTGCCAGTAGCGCCTACGGAGTGAACACTGAAGCTTTCTTT.

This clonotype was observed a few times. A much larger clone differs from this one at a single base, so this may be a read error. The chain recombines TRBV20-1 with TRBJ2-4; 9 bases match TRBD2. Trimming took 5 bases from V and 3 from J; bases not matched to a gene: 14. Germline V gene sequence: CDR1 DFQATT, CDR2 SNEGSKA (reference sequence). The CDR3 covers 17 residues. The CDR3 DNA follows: TGCAGTGCTCCCCGAGTAGCGGGGGCCTCAGTCAAAAACATTCAGTACTTC. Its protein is CSAPRVAGASVKNIQYF.

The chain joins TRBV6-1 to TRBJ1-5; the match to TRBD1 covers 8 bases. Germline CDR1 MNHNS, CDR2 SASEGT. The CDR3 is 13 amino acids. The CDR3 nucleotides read TGTGCTAGCTGGGACAGGATTAATCAGCCCCAGCATTTT. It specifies CASWDRINQPQHF.

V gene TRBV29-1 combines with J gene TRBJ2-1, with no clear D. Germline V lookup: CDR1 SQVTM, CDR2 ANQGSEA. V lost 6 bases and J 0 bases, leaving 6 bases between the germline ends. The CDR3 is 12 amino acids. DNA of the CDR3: TGCAGCGTCGATCGCTCCTACAATGAGCAGTTCTTC. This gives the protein CSVDRSYNEQFF.

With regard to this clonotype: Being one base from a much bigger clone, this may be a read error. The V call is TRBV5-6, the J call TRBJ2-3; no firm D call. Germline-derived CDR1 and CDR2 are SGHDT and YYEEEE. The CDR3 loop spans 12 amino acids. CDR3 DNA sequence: TGTACCAGCAGCCAACCCCGAGGTACGCAGTATTTT. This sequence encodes CTSSQPRGTQYF.

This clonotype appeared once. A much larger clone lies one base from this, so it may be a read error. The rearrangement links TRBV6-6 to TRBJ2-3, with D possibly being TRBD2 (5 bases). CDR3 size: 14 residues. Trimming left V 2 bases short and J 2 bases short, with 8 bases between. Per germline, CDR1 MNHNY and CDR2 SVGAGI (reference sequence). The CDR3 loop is CASSYPTTTDTQYF. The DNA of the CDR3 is TGTGCCAGCAGTTACCCGACTACCACAGATACGCAGTATTTT.

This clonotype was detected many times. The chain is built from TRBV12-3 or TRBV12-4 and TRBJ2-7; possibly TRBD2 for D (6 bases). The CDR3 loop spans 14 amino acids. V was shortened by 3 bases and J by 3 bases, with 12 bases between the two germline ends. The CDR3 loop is CASSFQRAGYEQYF. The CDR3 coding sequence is TGTGCCAGCAGTTTCCAGCGGGCCGGCTACGAGCAGTACTTC.

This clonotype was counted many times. CDR3 residues: CSVVTVQQQYEQYF. The CDR3 nucleotides read TGCAGCGTGGTAACGGTGCAACAGCAGTACGAGCAGTACTTC. V gene TRBV29-1 combines with J gene TRBJ2-7; D is undetermined. CDR1 is SQVTM and CDR2 is ANQGSEA in the germline V gene. The CDR3 runs to 14 residues. The germline V and J ends were trimmed by 6 bases and 4 bases, with 19 bases remaining between them.

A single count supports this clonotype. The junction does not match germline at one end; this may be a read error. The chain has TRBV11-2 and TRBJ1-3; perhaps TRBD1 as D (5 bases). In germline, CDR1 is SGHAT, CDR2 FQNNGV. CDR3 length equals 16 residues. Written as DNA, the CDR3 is TGTGCCAGCAGCCCTCTCCGCCATGGGGCCAGAAACTCCATATATTTT. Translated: CASSPLRHGARNSIYF.